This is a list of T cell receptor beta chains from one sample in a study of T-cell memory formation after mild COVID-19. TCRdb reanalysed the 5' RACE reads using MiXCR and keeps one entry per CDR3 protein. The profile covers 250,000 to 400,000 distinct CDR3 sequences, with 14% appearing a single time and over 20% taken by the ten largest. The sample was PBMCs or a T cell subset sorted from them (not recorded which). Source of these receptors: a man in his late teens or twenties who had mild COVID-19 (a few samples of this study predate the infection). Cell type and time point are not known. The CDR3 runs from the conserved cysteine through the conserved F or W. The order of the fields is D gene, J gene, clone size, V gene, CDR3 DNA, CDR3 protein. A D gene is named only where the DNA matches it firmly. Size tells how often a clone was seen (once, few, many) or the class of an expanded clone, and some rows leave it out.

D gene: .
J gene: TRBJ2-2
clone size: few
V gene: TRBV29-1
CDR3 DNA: TGCAGCGTCCAATCCGGGCCGGGGCCCGGGGAGCTGTTTTTT
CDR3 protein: CSVQSGPGPGELFF

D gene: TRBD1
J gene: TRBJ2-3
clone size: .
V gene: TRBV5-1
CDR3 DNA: TGCGCCAGCAGCGCCTGGGACAGGGGGCTTGATACGCAGTATTTT
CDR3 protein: CASSAWDRGLDTQYF

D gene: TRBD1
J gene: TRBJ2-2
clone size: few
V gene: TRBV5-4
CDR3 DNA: TGTGCCAGCAGCTTCACAGGGGGGAGTTTCACCGGGGAGCTGTTTTTT
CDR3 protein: CASSFTGGSFTGELFF

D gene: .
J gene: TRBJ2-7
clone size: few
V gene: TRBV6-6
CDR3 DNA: TGTGCCAGCAAAGAAGGGGGACCAAGGACCTACGAGCAGTACTTC
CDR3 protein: CASKEGGPRTYEQYF

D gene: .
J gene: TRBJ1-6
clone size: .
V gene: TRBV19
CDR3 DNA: TGTGCCAGTACGAGCGGGGATGGCTACTCACCCCTCCACTTT
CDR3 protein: CASTSGDGYSPLHF

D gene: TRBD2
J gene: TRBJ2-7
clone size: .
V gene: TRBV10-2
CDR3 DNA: TGCGCCAGCAGTGTTCGACTAGCGGGATCCTACGAGCAGTACTTC
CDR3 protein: CASSVRLAGSYEQYF

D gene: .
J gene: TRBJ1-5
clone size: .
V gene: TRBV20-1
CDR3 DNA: TGCAGTGCCCTGGCTGTCGGGACCCGTCAGCCCCAGCATTTT
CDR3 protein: CSALAVGTRQPQHF

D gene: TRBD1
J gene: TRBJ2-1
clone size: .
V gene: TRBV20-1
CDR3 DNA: TGCAGTGCTGAGGACAGGGGGAAGCGGAATGAGCAGTTCTTC
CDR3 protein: CSAEDRGKRNEQFF

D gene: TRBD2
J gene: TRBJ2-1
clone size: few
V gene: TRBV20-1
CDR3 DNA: TGCAGTGCTAGAGCGGCTAGCGGGGGACTCTACAATGAGCAGTTCTTC
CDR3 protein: CSARAASGGLYNEQFF

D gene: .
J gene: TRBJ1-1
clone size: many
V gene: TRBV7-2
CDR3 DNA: TGTGCCAGCAGCCTCAGCGGAAGCATGAACACTGAAGCTTTCTTT
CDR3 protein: CASSLSGSMNTEAFF

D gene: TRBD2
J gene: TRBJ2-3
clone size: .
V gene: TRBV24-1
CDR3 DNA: TGTGCCACCAGTGATAGACGGGGGGGCCGGGATACGCAGTATTTT
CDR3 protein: CATSDRRGGRDTQYF

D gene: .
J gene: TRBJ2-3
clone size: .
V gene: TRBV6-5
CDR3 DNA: TGTGCCAGCAGCTCCCCCGCGGGTAGTCCAGATACGCAGTATTTT
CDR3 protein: CASSSPAGSPDTQYF

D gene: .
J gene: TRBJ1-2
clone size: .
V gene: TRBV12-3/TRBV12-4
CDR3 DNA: TGTGCCAGCAGTTTAGGGGTCCGAGCAGGTTTTCACACCTTC
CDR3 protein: CASSLGVRAGFHTF

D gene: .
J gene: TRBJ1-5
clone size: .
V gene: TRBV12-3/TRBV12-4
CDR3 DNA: TGTGCCAGCAGTTTCGAGAATGTCGGCAATCAGCCCCAGCATTTT
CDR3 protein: CASSFENVGNQPQHF

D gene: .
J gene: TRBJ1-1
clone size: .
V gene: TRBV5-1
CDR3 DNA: TGCGCCAGCTACCAGGAGGTTAACACTGAAGCTTTCTTT
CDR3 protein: CASYQEVNTEAFF

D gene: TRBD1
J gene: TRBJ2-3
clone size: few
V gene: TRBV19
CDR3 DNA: TGTGCCAGTAGTATCCGGGACAGGGAAGATACGCAGTATTTT
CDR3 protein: CASSIRDREDTQYF

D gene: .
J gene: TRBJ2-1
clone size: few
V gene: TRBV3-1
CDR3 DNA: TGTGCCAGCAGCCAAGATCCACGCACAATTCGTGAGCAGTTCTTC
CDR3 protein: CASSQDPRTIREQFF

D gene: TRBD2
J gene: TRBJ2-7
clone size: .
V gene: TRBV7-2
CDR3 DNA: TGTGCCAGCAGCAAACAGCGGGGGCCCAACGAGCAGTACTTC
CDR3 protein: CASSKQRGPNEQYF

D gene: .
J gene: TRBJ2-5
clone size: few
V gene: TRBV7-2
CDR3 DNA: TGTGCCAGCAGCTTATGGACAGTCAGGGAGACCCAGTACTTC
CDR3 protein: CASSLWTVRETQYF

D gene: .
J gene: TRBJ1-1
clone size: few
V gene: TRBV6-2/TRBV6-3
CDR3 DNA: TGTGCCAGCAGTTACTCGCGAAGGGCTTATACTGAAGCTTTCTTT
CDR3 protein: CASSYSRRAYTEAFF

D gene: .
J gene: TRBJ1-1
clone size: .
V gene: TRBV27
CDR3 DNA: TGTGCCAGCAGTCCCTATCGGGGGGGAACTGAAGCTTTCTTT
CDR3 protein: CASSPYRGGTEAFF

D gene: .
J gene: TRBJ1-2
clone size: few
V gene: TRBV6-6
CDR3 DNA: TGTGCCAGCAGGGGGGTTATTACGGATGGCTACACCTTC
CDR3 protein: CASRGVITDGYTF

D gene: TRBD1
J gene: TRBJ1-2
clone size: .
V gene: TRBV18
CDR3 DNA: TGTGCCAGCTCATCATTTGGGACAGCCACCTCCAACTATGGCTACACCTTC
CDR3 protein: CASSSFGTATSNYGYTF

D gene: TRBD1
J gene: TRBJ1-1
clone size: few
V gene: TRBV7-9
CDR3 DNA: TGTGCCAGCAGCTTGGGGCTACCGGGACAGAGAATCTCCTTGGAAGCTTTCTTT
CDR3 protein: CASSLGLPGQRISLEAFF

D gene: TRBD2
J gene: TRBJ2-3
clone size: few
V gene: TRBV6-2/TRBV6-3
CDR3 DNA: TGTGCCAGCAGCCAGAGACTAGCCCCAAGCGATACGCAGTATTTT
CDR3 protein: CASSQRLAPSDTQYF

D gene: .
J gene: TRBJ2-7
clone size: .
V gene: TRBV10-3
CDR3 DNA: TGTGCCATCAGTAACGACGTGCAGGGAGGCGGCGAGCAGTACTTC
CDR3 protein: CAISNDVQGGGEQYF

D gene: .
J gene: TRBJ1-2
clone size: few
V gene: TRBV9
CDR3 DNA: TGTGCCAGCAGCGTAGCTCTAGGAAGCTATGGCTACACCTTC
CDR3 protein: CASSVALGSYGYTF

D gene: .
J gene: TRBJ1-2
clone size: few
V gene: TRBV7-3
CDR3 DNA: TGTGCCAGCAGCTTACTACCGGGAGAGGGATATGGCTACACCTTC
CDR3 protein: CASSLLPGEGYGYTF

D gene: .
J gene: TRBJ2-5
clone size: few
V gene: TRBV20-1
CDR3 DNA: TGCAGTGTTCCTGTTCGGGGTCAAGAGACCCAGTACTTC
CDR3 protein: CSVPVRGQETQYF

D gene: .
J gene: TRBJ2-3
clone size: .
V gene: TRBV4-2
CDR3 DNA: TGTGCCAGCAGCCAAGAGGCGGGTTTCGGGGGGCGCACAGATACGCAGTATTTT
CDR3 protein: CASSQEAGFGGRTDTQYF

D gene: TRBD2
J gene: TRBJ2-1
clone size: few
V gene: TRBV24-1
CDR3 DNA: TGTGCCACCAGTGTGTCTACGGGGGTAGCGGGCTGGGTATGGTTCTTC
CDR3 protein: CATSVSTGVAGWVWFF

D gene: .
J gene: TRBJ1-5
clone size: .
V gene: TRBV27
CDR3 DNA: TGTGCCAGCAGTTTCTACATCAATCAGCCCCAGCATTTT
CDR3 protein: CASSFYINQPQHF

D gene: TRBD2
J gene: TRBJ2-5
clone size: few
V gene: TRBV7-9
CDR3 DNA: TGTGCCAGCAGCGGGGATGTTCTTGTGGTGGGAGGGGATGGGCGAGAGACCCAGTACTTC
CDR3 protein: CASSGDVLVVGGDGRETQYF

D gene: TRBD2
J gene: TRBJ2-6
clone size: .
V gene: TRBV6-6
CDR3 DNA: TGTGCCAGCCAGCGGGGCGCTGGGGCCAACGTCCTGACTTTC
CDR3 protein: CASQRGAGANVLTF

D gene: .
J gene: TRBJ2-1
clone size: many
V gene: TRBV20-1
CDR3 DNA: TGCAGTGCTAGATATGGGGGTGGTTACCTAAACTATAATGAGCAGTTCTTC
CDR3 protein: CSARYGGGYLNYNEQFF

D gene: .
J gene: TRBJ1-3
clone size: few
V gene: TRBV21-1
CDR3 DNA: TGTGCCAGCAGCAAAGATGTCCTCTCTGGAAACACCATATATTTT
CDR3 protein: CASSKDVLSGNTIYF